This T cell receptor beta chain is drawn from a study of blood T cell repertoires in COVID-19. Across the whole study: COVID-19 samples from acute and convalescent phases originated in the United States, Italy and Spain. PBMCs, B-cell-depleted T cells, or T cells were the source of the cDNA or gDNA that made up the material.

CDR3 length: 14 residues. Trimming took 4 bases from V and 8 from J, leaving 18 bases between them. Germline CDR1 reads SGHRS; CDR2 reads YFSETQ. The authors' processing: By means of reference gene primer amplification, nucleated cell counts were estimated. Measured with immunoSEQ multiplex PCR; TCRdb has only the in-frame clones, and not every one. V and J calls and clone size are copied from that table; D and trimming were computed from the DNA. The data show 70,000 to 85,000 clones, around 93% seen once. A few counts support this clone. The gene calls are TRBV5-1 and TRBJ1-2, with no clear D. The sequence was obtained from a woman aged 60-70 years with active COVID-19. Sequencing was done on a sample of peripheral blood. Written as DNA, the CDR3 is TGCGCCAGCAGCCCCTCCCCAGGCGTCGTAGGCTACACCTTC. It yields the protein CASSPSPGVVGYTF.